These 24 T cell receptor beta chains originate from one sample sequenced in a study of tumor-infiltrating lymphocytes in primary liver carcinoma. The study extracted blood RNA from unsorted whole blood and also extracted germline DNA. A constant-region primer primed TCR beta cDNA synthesis from 500 to 550 ng of total RNA. ARM-PCR was slightly modified, and three nested multiplex PCR rounds with it gave rise to the TCR beta libraries. Forward primers for TRBV1-TRBV30 and a C-beta reverse primer served the first two PCR rounds, at roughly 10 cycles each. TCRdb used MiXCR to reprocess the multiplex PCR reads, holding one entry per CDR3 protein. This table holds approximately 330,000 distinct CDR3 sequences, 65% found once. The sequenced sample consisted of peripheral blood. The source is a man between 40 and 49 years old with primary liver carcinoma and hepatitis B virus infection.

With respect to this clonotype: A junction boundary mismatches the germline segment, possibly from a read error. This chain links TRBV13 with TRBJ2-1; D gene unclear. Germline assignment: CDR1 PRHDT and CDR2 FYEKMQ (reference sequence). CDR3 length: 15 amino acids. The CDR3 region has the DNA TGTGACAGCAGCGAGAGGTACGACTTCTCTGACGAGCAGTTCTTC. Translated, it gives CDSSERYDFSDEQFF.

A note on this clonotype: A read error is possible here, since a much larger clone lies one base away. V gene TRBV6-5 combines with J gene TRBJ2-7; D is unclear. Germline V gene sequence: CDR1 MNHEY, CDR2 SVGAGI. The V and J ends lost 7 bases and 0 bases respectively, with 16 bases between them. CDR3 length equals 15 residues. CDR3 DNA sequence: TGTGCCAGCAACCCGGGTCTAGTGAGCTCCTACGAGCAGTACTTC. Translating gives CASNPGLVSSYEQYF.

The chain is built from TRBV11-3 and TRBJ2-1, with a tentative D call TRBD2 (5 bases). Germline loops: CDR1 SGHNT, CDR2 YENEEA. V was pared by 5 bases and J by 12 bases, with 23 bases between. The CDR3 has 15 amino acids. The CDR3 loop reads CASSPAGESNVRQFF. The CDR3 DNA reads as TGTGCCAGCAGCCCCGCTGGGGAGAGCAATGTGCGGCAGTTCTTC.

The chain is built from TRBV6-5 and TRBJ1-1; D ambiguous. Germline CDR1 is MNHEY and CDR2 is SVGAGI. The germline V and J ends were trimmed by 2 bases and 5 bases, with 15 bases remaining between them. This CDR3 comprises 15 residues. CDR3 DNA sequence: TGTGCCAGCAGTTACGCGCATAGGGTAAGTACTGAAGCTTTCTTT. Residues: CASSYAHRVSTEAFF.

There are a few counts of this clonotype. This may be a read error, as it is one base from a much larger clone. V is TRBV29-1 and J is TRBJ2-2; perhaps TRBD2 as D (6 bases). Looked up from germline, CDR1 is SQVTM and CDR2 is ANQGSEA. This CDR3 is 14 amino acids long. The CDR3 nucleotides read TGCAGCGTTGAACTAAGCGGAGACGACCGGGAGCTGCTTTTT. Amino acid sequence: CSVELSGDDRELLF.

A remark on this clonotype: At one boundary the junction diverges from the germline segment, which might be a read error. In DNA form, the CDR3 reads TGTGCCAGCAGCTCCACGGAGGGGTACGAGCATTACTTC. It translates to CASSSTEGYEHYF. V usage is TRBV11-2 and J usage is TRBJ2-7; a possible D gene is TRBD2 (6 bases). There are 13 residues in the CDR3. Germline V gene data show CDR1 as SGHAT and CDR2 as FQNNGV.

On this clonotype: Without the conserved terminal phenylalanine or tryptophan, this CDR3 likely stems from a read error. This rearrangement joins TRBV29-1 to TRBJ2-7; TRBD1 matches 9 bases. CDR1 and CDR2 from the germline V gene are SQVTM and ANQGSEA. The CDR3 runs to 13 residues. As DNA, the CDR3 is TGCAACGTTGACGGGACAGGGTCTCACGAGCAGTACTTA. Encoded protein: CNVDGTGSHEQYL.

On this clonotype: The junction differs from germline at one of its ends, possibly a read error. V usage is TRBV11-1 and J usage is TRBJ2-3; D may be TRBD1 (5 bases). CDR3 length: 13 residues. Germline V gene data show CDR1 as SGHAT and CDR2 as FQDESV (reference sequence). CDR3: CASSLEETETQYF. CDR3 in DNA: TGTGCCAGCAGCTTAGAGGAGACAGAAACGCAGTATTTT.

The J gene is TRBJ1-1, the V gene TRBV7-3, with TRBD1 matching over 8 bases. The V segment lost 5 bases and the J segment 7 bases; nucleotides outside the gene matches: 9. The CDR3 is 14 residues long. CDR1 is SGHTA, CDR2 FQGTGA, per germline. The CDR3 DNA follows: TGTGCCAGCAGCCAGAATCAGGGGGCCAGTGAAGCTTTCTTT. As protein: CASSQNQGASEAFF.

There are many counts of this clonotype. This chain connects TRBV29-1 to TRBJ1-2, with 11 bases aligning to TRBD1. Germline trimming cut 3 bases from V and 6 bases from J; bases unmatched to any gene: 6. Germline loops: CDR1 SQVTM, CDR2 ANQGSEA. CDR3 length equals 14 residues. The DNA for the CDR3 is TGCAGCGTTGACAGGACAGGGGGCAGAGATGGCTACACCTTC. Translation gives CSVDRTGGRDGYTF.

The chain is built from TRBV7-9 and TRBJ1-1; 8 bases fit TRBD1. The CDR3 contains 15 residues. Germline CDR1 reads SEHNR; CDR2 reads FQNEAQ (reference sequence). With V trimmed by 5 bases and J by 4 bases, 9 bases remained unmatched. CDR3 residues: CASSPWTGRSTEAFF. CDR3 sequence (DNA): TGTGCCAGCAGCCCCTGGACAGGGAGGAGCACTGAAGCTTTCTTT.

This rearrangement joins TRBV10-2 to TRBJ2-7; maybe TRBD2 (5 bases). The CDR3 covers 15 residues. The V gene lost 7 bases and the J gene lost 2 bases, with 18 bases spanning the gap. Per the germline V gene, CDR1 is WSHSY and CDR2 is SAAADI. The CDR3 loop reads CASMDGPGLTYEQYF. CDR3 DNA sequence: TGCGCCAGCATGGATGGACCAGGACTGACCTACGAGCAGTACTTC.

This clonotype was detected a few times. The chain links TRBV25-1 to TRBJ1-2; D might be TRBD1 (6 bases). V lost 4 bases and J lost 0, with 18 bases in between. Germline CDR1 is MGHDK and CDR2 is SYGVNS. The CDR3 extends over 17 amino acids. CDR3 loop: CASSGSGTSGTNYGYTF. In DNA form, the CDR3 reads TGTGCCAGCAGTGGTTCCGGGACATCCGGAACTAACTATGGCTACACCTTC.

This clonotype was recorded many times. The chain links TRBV12-3 or TRBV12-4 to TRBJ2-1; 7 nucleotides match TRBD2. The CDR3 spans 15 residues. V was clipped by 2 bases and J by 8 bases; unmatched bases: 9. The CDR3 loop reads CASSLWGGDGDEQFF. Written as DNA, the CDR3 is TGTGCCAGCAGTTTATGGGGGGGGGACGGGGATGAGCAGTTCTTC.

Turning to this clonotype: No conserved phenylalanine or tryptophan ends this CDR3, so it is likely a read error. The rearrangement links TRBV29-1 to TRBJ1-1; D uncertain. CDR1 is SQVTM, CDR2 ANQGSEA, per germline. Trimming cost V 4 bases and J 7 bases, with 13 bases left between them. CDR3 length: 12 amino acids. CDR3 DNA sequence: TGCAGCGTTGGTTTGGCAGACTATGAAGCTTTCCTT. This codes for CSVGLADYEAFL.

In regard to this clonotype: A much larger clone differs from this one at a single base, so this may be a read error. The V and J genes are TRBV10-3 and TRBJ2-5; TRBD1 is a possible D gene (5 bases). The CDR3 is 13 residues long. Trimming shortened V by 6 bases and J by 5 bases, and 13 bases separated the two germline ends. Germline V gives CDR1 ENHRY, CDR2 SYGVKD. In DNA, the CDR3 is TGTGCCATCAGCAAACAGGCGGTGGAGACCCAGTACTTC. As protein: CAISKQAVETQYF.

For this clonotype: A much larger clonotype is one base distant, so this may be a read error. V usage is TRBV4-2 and J usage is TRBJ1-4, with unresolved D. Trimming shortened V by 0 bases and J by 10 bases, and 21 bases separated the two germline ends. Looked up from germline, CDR1 is LGHNA and CDR2 is YNFKEQ. This CDR3 contains 17 residues. This CDR3 reads CASSQDPYGDVTGKLFF. The CDR3 DNA follows: TGTGCCAGCAGCCAAGATCCCTACGGGGATGTGACGGGAAAACTGTTTTTT.

For this clonotype: A read error may be the cause here, since a much bigger clone is one base away. This chain links TRBV29-1 with TRBJ2-1; 11 bases are shared with TRBD2. With 0 bases clipped from V and 7 bases from J, the junction kept 8 bases outside the gene matches. The CDR3 totals 16 residues. Germline V CDR1 and CDR2: SQVTM, ANQGSEA. DNA for the CDR3: TGCAGCGTTGAAGAGTCCTTACTAGCGGGAGATAATGAGCAGTTCTTC. It codes for CSVEESLLAGDNEQFF.

This chain joins TRBV7-9 and TRBJ2-5; D possibly corresponds to TRBD1 (5 bases). Trimming removed 6 bases at V and 3 bases at J, with 11 bases between. CDR1 and CDR2 (germline): SEHNR, FQNEAQ (reference sequence). The CDR3 is made up of 13 amino acids. The CDR3 nucleotides are TGTGCCAGCAGTCATGACAGAGAAGAGACCCAGTACTTC. Amino acids: CASSHDREETQYF.

The chain has TRBV11-2 and TRBJ2-5; possible D gene TRBD2, 5 bases. Per the germline V gene, CDR1 is SGHAT and CDR2 is FQNNGV. Trimming removed 1 base from V and 5 bases from J, with 23 bases in between. The CDR3 is 18 residues long. CDR3 amino acids: CASSLGRLALEKKETQYF. DNA of the CDR3: TGTGCCAGCAGCTTAGGGAGGCTAGCCCTGGAAAAAAAGGAGACCCAGTACTTC.

This clonotype appeared many times. CDR3 residues: CASNERTGGLDTQYF. The CDR3 DNA sequence: TGTGCCAGCAACGAAAGGACAGGGGGCCTAGATACGCAGTATTTT. The V call is TRBV5-4, the J call TRBJ2-3; 11 nucleotides match TRBD1. After removal of 6 bases from V and 5 bases from J, the junction contained 8 bases not matched to a gene. Germline V gene lookup returns CDR1 SGHNT and CDR2 YYREEE (reference sequence). This CDR3 has 15 amino acids.

For this clonotype: At one end, the junction sequence differs from germline, possibly due to a read error. J is TRBJ2-2 and V is TRBV29-1; TRBD2 might be the D (5 bases). The CDR3 has 15 amino acids. Germline CDR1 is SQVTM and CDR2 is ANQGSEA. In DNA, the CDR3 is TGTAGCCCACGGAGGAAGGTATCGAACACCGGGGAGATGTTTTTT. This sequence encodes CSPRRKVSNTGEMFF.

On this clonotype: Being one base from a much bigger clone, this may be a read error. The chain joins TRBV4-2 to TRBJ1-1; D ambiguous. V lost 1 base, J lost 1 base, and 10 bases lay in between. CDR1 is LGHNA and CDR2 is YNFKEQ in the germline V gene. The CDR3 length is 15 residues. Here the CDR3 reads CASSQGHGENTEAFF. The CDR3 coding sequence is TGTGCCAGCAGCCAAGGACATGGCGAGAACACTGAAGCTTTCTTT.

This clonotype came up many times. The J gene is TRBJ2-7, the V gene TRBV10-2; tentatively, D is TRBD1 or TRBD2 (5 bases each). This CDR3 has 15 residues. Deletions cut 7 bases from V and 1 base from J, with 17 bases between. Germline CDR1 is WSHSY and CDR2 is SAAADI. In nucleotides, the CDR3 is TGCGCCAGCAAATTGATCTGGGACGCTTCCTACGAGCAGTACTTC. As protein: CASKLIWDASYEQYF.